Listed below are T cell receptor beta chains from one sample, sequenced in a study of T cells in Graves' hyperthyroidism and ophthalmopathy. MiXCR was run by TCRdb on the multiplex PCR reads, yielding one entry per CDR3 protein. The table has approximately 600,000 distinct CDR3 sequences, around 15% seen once. Sequenced input: blood. These receptors originate from a woman aged 25-40 years with Graves' hyperthyroidism. Both conserved end residues are part of each CDR3. D genes are given only for firm matches.

v_call,j_call,d_call,cdr3_aa
TRBV5-1,TRBJ2-7,TRBD2,CASSWTSGSPSRAYEQYF
TRBV20-1,TRBJ2-3,TRBD2,CSAPREGLTDTQYF
TRBV15,TRBJ2-7,TRBD2,CATGLAGVSYEQYF
TRBV5-1,TRBJ1-5,NA,CASSPGDDRYNQPQHF
TRBV6-1,TRBJ1-5,NA,CVSAHRANQPQHF
TRBV28,TRBJ1-1,NA,CASRLGLEAFF
TRBV12-3/TRBV12-4,TRBJ2-1,TRBD2,CASSTSGAKYNEQFF
TRBV6-1,TRBJ2-3,NA,CASSGGFRLDTQYF
TRBV7-2,TRBJ1-1,NA,CASSEAGYPEAFF
TRBV3-1,TRBJ2-1,NA,CASSRMGGALFNEQFF
TRBV3-1,TRBJ2-7,TRBD1,CASSLRQGAGEQYF
TRBV5-1,TRBJ2-7,NA,CASSLAGSGTYEQYF
TRBV18,TRBJ1-1,NA,CASSHKNTEAFF
TRBV3-1,TRBJ2-5,NA,CASSQLTRFRETQYF
TRBV7-9,TRBJ2-1,TRBD2,CASSLKGRAGYEQFF
TRBV5-1,TRBJ2-7,TRBD1,CASSRGQGARYEQYF
TRBV2,TRBJ2-5,TRBD2,CASILLRLAGGPTRETQYF
TRBV27,TRBJ2-7,NA,CASSRNLLGVSYEQYF
TRBV14,TRBJ1-1,NA,CASSQDWERNTEAFF
TRBV18,TRBJ2-5,NA,CASSPGFQETQYF
TRBV5-1,TRBJ2-2,NA,CASSPQDYNTGELFF
TRBV4-3,TRBJ2-1,TRBD2,CASSRTTSGRDEQFF
TRBV12-5,TRBJ2-1,NA,CASGSRLANYNEQFF
TRBV20-1,TRBJ2-6,TRBD1,CSAQTGMGPGANVLTF
TRBV28,TRBJ2-1,NA,CASSLEWGADNEQFF
TRBV3-1,TRBJ2-2,NA,CASSQGMGSGELFF
TRBV4-1,TRBJ1-5,TRBD1,CASSQPGGTGGDLNQPQHF
TRBV20-1,TRBJ2-3,TRBD2,CSATGLAGAIYTDTQYF
TRBV6-6,TRBJ2-7,TRBD2,CASSYPRRLAGVSYEQYF
TRBV11-2,TRBJ2-1,TRBD2,CASSLQPGLAYNEQFF
TRBV20-1,TRBJ1-2,NA,CSAWEGLGYTF
TRBV7-9,TRBJ1-1,NA,CASSSLGVAAEAFF
TRBV2,TRBJ2-5,NA,CASREGQEGETQYF
TRBV20-1,TRBJ2-1,TRBD2,CSRRREGLWNEQFF
TRBV27,TRBJ2-3,NA,CASSSGGLLKHTDTQYF
TRBV5-6,TRBJ2-7,NA,CASSSLREGRPYEQYF
TRBV11-2,TRBJ2-7,TRBD1,CASSPGTGVIHEQYF
TRBV7-2,TRBJ2-5,NA,CASSFFRETQYF
TRBV6-1,TRBJ2-5,NA,CASRPGGRETQYF
TRBV5-1,TRBJ2-1,TRBD1,CASRRTGDLNEQFF
TRBV20-1,TRBJ2-7,NA,CSARDENGPYEQYF
TRBV15,TRBJ2-3,TRBD2,CATSSTGLAGRVDTQYF
TRBV2,TRBJ2-5,TRBD1,CASSRDRTYQETQYF
TRBV7-9,TRBJ2-5,TRBD1,CASSPNPGQMYQETQYF
TRBV20-1,TRBJ2-7,TRBD2,CSAQNGLAGGDEQYF
TRBV28,TRBJ2-7,NA,CASSLPWTTPYEQYF
TRBV6-9,TRBJ2-1,TRBD2,CASSYEASGRNEQFF
TRBV3-1,TRBJ2-7,NA,CASSQEYGKGFLQSSYEQYF
TRBV5-1,TRBJ1-5,TRBD1,CASSLDRGGQPQHF
TRBV9,TRBJ2-7,NA,CASSVGDGPTYEQYF
TRBV6-1,TRBJ2-3,NA,CASSVSSDTQYF
TRBV3-1,TRBJ2-7,TRBD1,CASSRQGAREQYF
TRBV11-2,TRBJ2-7,NA,CASSPRLVSYEQYF
TRBV19,TRBJ2-1,TRBD2,CASRTSGEFYNEQFF